These T cell receptor beta chains were read from a single sample in a study of Ad26.COV2.S vaccination and SARS-CoV-2 variants. TCRdb's copy holds only in-frame clones and misses some; the assay was immunoSEQ multiplex PCR. The sample holds approximately 350,000 clones, 83% seen once. Sequences were derived from peripheral blood, sampled in a trial of Ad26.COV2.S vaccine versus placebo. The receptors originated from a person aged 18-65 years who received the Ad26.COV2.S COVID-19 vaccine or a placebo. Both conserved end residues are part of each CDR3. The order of the fields is clone size, J gene, D gene, V gene, CDR3 DNA, CDR3 protein. A D gene is named only where the DNA matches it firmly. Where a row states a size, it is once, few, many or the class of an expanded clone; other rows omit it.

abundance: NA; j_gene: TRBJ1-3; d_gene: NA; v_gene: TRBV28; CDR3nt: TGTGCCAGCAGCCCTGGGGGTGTCTCTGGAAACACCATATATTTT; CDR3aa: CASSPGGVSGNTIYF
abundance: once; j_gene: TRBJ2-3; d_gene: NA; v_gene: TRBV4-3; CDR3nt: TGCGCCAGCAGCCAAGACGTAAGGGGCCCCACAGATACGCAGTATTTT; CDR3aa: CASSQDVRGPTDTQYF
abundance: NA; j_gene: TRBJ2-1; d_gene: TRBD1; v_gene: TRBV15; CDR3nt: TGTGCCACCAGCAGAGGGGACAGGGCTAAGGATGAGCAGTTCTTC; CDR3aa: CATSRGDRAKDEQFF
abundance: once; j_gene: TRBJ1-6; d_gene: TRBD1; v_gene: TRBV11-3; CDR3nt: TGTGCCAGCAGCAGAGGGGGCAGAGATTCACCCCTCCACTTT; CDR3aa: CASSRGGRDSPLHF
abundance: NA; j_gene: TRBJ2-1; d_gene: TRBD2; v_gene: TRBV10-2; CDR3nt: TGCGCCAGCAGTGATAGCGGGAGGGCCAATGAGCAGTTCTTC; CDR3aa: CASSDSGRANEQFF
abundance: once; j_gene: TRBJ2-5; d_gene: NA; v_gene: TRBV14; CDR3nt: TGTGCCAGCAGCCCCCGACCCAGTCTTAGGGCACTCAGCGAGACCCAGTACTTC; CDR3aa: CASSPRPSLRALSETQYF
abundance: NA; j_gene: TRBJ2-7; d_gene: NA; v_gene: TRBV12-3/TRBV12-4; CDR3nt: TGTGCCAGCAGCTCGGCGGGGGCCGAGCAGTACTTC; CDR3aa: CASSSAGAEQYF
abundance: NA; j_gene: TRBJ2-7; d_gene: NA; v_gene: TRBV7-9; CDR3nt: TGTGCCAGCAGCTTGGATAACACCTACGAGCAGTACTTC; CDR3aa: CASSLDNTYEQYF
abundance: NA; j_gene: TRBJ1-3; d_gene: TRBD1; v_gene: TRBV5-1; CDR3nt: TGCGCCAGCAGCTTCCGCGTACAGGGGGCATATGGAAACACCATATATTTT; CDR3aa: CASSFRVQGAYGNTIYF
abundance: NA; j_gene: TRBJ2-1; d_gene: NA; v_gene: TRBV24-1; CDR3nt: TGTGCCACCAGTGATCGACTCCCTGGGCATGAGCAGTTCTTC; CDR3aa: CATSDRLPGHEQFF
abundance: NA; j_gene: TRBJ1-2; d_gene: NA; v_gene: TRBV29-1; CDR3nt: TGCAGCGCTAGGTGGGGGACAATGGTCGGCTACACCTTC; CDR3aa: CSARWGTMVGYTF
abundance: NA; j_gene: TRBJ2-7; d_gene: TRBD2; v_gene: TRBV7-6; CDR3nt: TGTGCCAGCAGCTTAGGGACTAGCGGGCACGAGCAGTACTTC; CDR3aa: CASSLGTSGHEQYF
abundance: NA; j_gene: TRBJ2-3; d_gene: NA; v_gene: TRBV5-6; CDR3nt: TGTGCCAGCAGCCCCGTCACAATTACAGTGAGCACAGATACGCAGTATTTT; CDR3aa: CASSPVTITVSTDTQYF
abundance: NA; j_gene: TRBJ2-7; d_gene: TRBD1; v_gene: TRBV7-2; CDR3nt: TGTGCCAGCAGCGTACATGCCGGGACAGCCAGCTACGAGCAGTACTTC; CDR3aa: CASSVHAGTASYEQYF
abundance: NA; j_gene: TRBJ2-7; d_gene: TRBD2; v_gene: TRBV6-5; CDR3nt: TGTGCCACCATTGGGGAGGGTTACGAGCAGTACTTC; CDR3aa: CATIGEGYEQYF
abundance: once; j_gene: TRBJ2-7; d_gene: NA; v_gene: TRBV6-5; CDR3nt: TGTGCCAGCAGTCCCAGGGACTCCTACGAGCAGTACTTC; CDR3aa: CASSPRDSYEQYF
abundance: NA; j_gene: TRBJ2-2; d_gene: NA; v_gene: TRBV11-3; CDR3nt: TGTGCCAGCACCCAAGGTCCCGGGGAGCTGTTTTTT; CDR3aa: CASTQGPGELFF
abundance: NA; j_gene: TRBJ1-1; d_gene: NA; v_gene: TRBV5-6; CDR3nt: TGTGCCAGCTCCCCGGGCAAGGGAGCGGCAGACACTGAAGCTTTCTTT; CDR3aa: CASSPGKGAADTEAFF
abundance: NA; j_gene: TRBJ1-4; d_gene: NA; v_gene: TRBV30; CDR3nt: TGTGCCTGGGCTCTACCTGAAAAACTGTTTTTT; CDR3aa: CAWALPEKLFF
abundance: NA; j_gene: TRBJ2-7; d_gene: NA; v_gene: TRBV6-2/TRBV6-3; CDR3nt: TGTGCCAGCCGTTTTCTGGGGATCGACGAGCAGTACTTC; CDR3aa: CASRFLGIDEQYF
abundance: NA; j_gene: TRBJ2-7; d_gene: NA; v_gene: TRBV20-1; CDR3nt: TGCAGTGCTAGTTCGGCAGCTACGTACGAGCAGTACTTC; CDR3aa: CSASSAATYEQYF
abundance: NA; j_gene: TRBJ1-2; d_gene: NA; v_gene: TRBV30; CDR3nt: TGTGCCTGGAGTAAGGACCGCCAAATTTTCGATGGCTACACCTTC; CDR3aa: CAWSKDRQIFDGYTF
abundance: once; j_gene: TRBJ2-3; d_gene: TRBD1; v_gene: TRBV29-1; CDR3nt: TGCAGCGTTGAGACAGGGGGAACAGATACGCAGTATTTT; CDR3aa: CSVETGGTDTQYF
abundance: NA; j_gene: TRBJ2-5; d_gene: TRBD2; v_gene: TRBV7-2; CDR3nt: TGTGCCAGCAGCTTGGGACTAGCGTGGAGCCAGTACTTC; CDR3aa: CASSLGLAWSQYF
abundance: NA; j_gene: TRBJ2-2; d_gene: NA; v_gene: TRBV9; CDR3nt: TGTGCCAGCAGCGTAGCCCTCCCCGGGGAGCTGTTTTTT; CDR3aa: CASSVALPGELFF
abundance: NA; j_gene: TRBJ1-2; d_gene: TRBD1; v_gene: TRBV6-2/TRBV6-3; CDR3nt: TGTGCCAGCAGTCGGACAGGGTCAATAGCTAACTATGGCTACACCTTC; CDR3aa: CASSRTGSIANYGYTF
abundance: NA; j_gene: TRBJ1-2; d_gene: TRBD1; v_gene: TRBV14; CDR3nt: TGTGCCAGCAGCCATCCCGGGACAGGCCCCCCTTACTATGGCTGGACCTTC; CDR3aa: CASSHPGTGPPYYGWTF
abundance: few; j_gene: TRBJ1-3; d_gene: NA; v_gene: TRBV5-4; CDR3nt: TGTGCCAGCAGCCGGGACGGATTAACACTCGGAAACACCATATATTTT; CDR3aa: CASSRDGLTLGNTIYF
abundance: NA; j_gene: TRBJ1-2; d_gene: TRBD1; v_gene: TRBV27; CDR3nt: TGTGCCAGCAGTTTATGGGCCGGGACAGGGGAAGGCTACACCTTC; CDR3aa: CASSLWAGTGEGYTF
abundance: NA; j_gene: TRBJ2-7; d_gene: TRBD2; v_gene: TRBV5-5; CDR3nt: TGTGCCAGCAGCTTAGCGGCTAGCGGGAGGTGGTACGAGCAGTACTTC; CDR3aa: CASSLAASGRWYEQYF
abundance: few; j_gene: TRBJ1-1; d_gene: NA; v_gene: TRBV7-8; CDR3nt: TGTGCCAGCAGCTTAGCGCGTAATAGCAGGGAGGGGGAGAACACTGAAGCTTTCTTT; CDR3aa: CASSLARNSREGENTEAFF
abundance: NA; j_gene: TRBJ2-5; d_gene: NA; v_gene: TRBV6-5; CDR3nt: TGTGCCAGCAGTTACTCCGGGCGCGCGGGGACCCAGTACTTC; CDR3aa: CASSYSGRAGTQYF
abundance: once; j_gene: TRBJ2-1; d_gene: TRBD2; v_gene: TRBV4-3; CDR3nt: TGCGCCAGCAGCCAAGATCTTAGTAGCGGGGTAAGAAATGAGCAGTTCTTC; CDR3aa: CASSQDLSSGVRNEQFF
abundance: NA; j_gene: TRBJ2-4; d_gene: NA; v_gene: TRBV7-9; CDR3nt: TGTGCCAGCAGCTCAACTGGGACGGGGATAAACATTCAGTACTTC; CDR3aa: CASSSTGTGINIQYF
abundance: NA; j_gene: TRBJ1-6; d_gene: NA; v_gene: TRBV6-2/TRBV6-3; CDR3nt: TGTGCCAGCAGCATAGGGGCTTCGGGGACCGGTAATTCACCCCTCCACTTT; CDR3aa: CASSIGASGTGNSPLHF
abundance: NA; j_gene: TRBJ1-4; d_gene: TRBD1; v_gene: TRBV27; CDR3nt: TGTGCCAGCAGTTTAAGGTCCCCGGACAGGGAAAAACTGTTTTTT; CDR3aa: CASSLRSPDREKLFF
abundance: NA; j_gene: TRBJ1-5; d_gene: NA; v_gene: TRBV28; CDR3nt: TGTGCCAGCACCCCGGAAGAATATAGCAATCAGCCCCAGCATTTT; CDR3aa: CASTPEEYSNQPQHF
abundance: NA; j_gene: TRBJ1-1; d_gene: NA; v_gene: TRBV6-5; CDR3nt: TGTGCCAGCAGTACAACAGGGTTAAACTACGCTTTCTTT; CDR3aa: CASSTTGLNYAFF
abundance: NA; j_gene: TRBJ2-7; d_gene: NA; v_gene: TRBV5-6; CDR3nt: TGTGCCAGCAGCCAAGGGTACGAGCAGTACTTC; CDR3aa: CASSQGYEQYF
abundance: NA; j_gene: TRBJ2-1; d_gene: NA; v_gene: TRBV10-3; CDR3nt: TGTGCCATCAGTGAGATGACAGGCGCCCGGTGGAATGAGCAGTTCTTC; CDR3aa: CAISEMTGARWNEQFF
abundance: NA; j_gene: TRBJ1-2; d_gene: NA; v_gene: TRBV7-2; CDR3nt: TGTGCCAGCAGCTCAAATCGGGTCGCCCGGCGGGGCTACACCTTC; CDR3aa: CASSSNRVARRGYTF
abundance: NA; j_gene: TRBJ1-2; d_gene: NA; v_gene: TRBV10-2; CDR3nt: TGCGCCAGCAGTGAGGGCGGTAACTATGGCTACACCTTC; CDR3aa: CASSEGGNYGYTF
abundance: few; j_gene: TRBJ1-6; d_gene: TRBD1; v_gene: TRBV7-2; CDR3nt: TGTGCCAGCAGCTCTCTTGGGACAGGGGGTTCACCCCTCCACTTT; CDR3aa: CASSSLGTGGSPLHF
abundance: few; j_gene: TRBJ1-2; d_gene: NA; v_gene: TRBV4-1; CDR3nt: TGCGCCAGCAGCCATGGGTATTATGGCTACACCTTC; CDR3aa: CASSHGYYGYTF
abundance: NA; j_gene: TRBJ1-3; d_gene: TRBD1; v_gene: TRBV9; CDR3nt: TGTGCCAGCAGCGTAGGGGACAGCTCTCGGAACACCATATATTTT; CDR3aa: CASSVGDSSRNTIYF
abundance: NA; j_gene: TRBJ2-1; d_gene: TRBD2; v_gene: TRBV18; CDR3nt: TGTGCCAGCTCACCGACGAAAAGCGGGAAGCAGTTCTTC; CDR3aa: CASSPTKSGKQFF